This T cell receptor beta chain was captured by sequencing in a study of CD4 T cell repertoires in COVID-19 (dated by TCRdb to the early 2020s). Describing the broader study: For cross-reactivity analysis, CFSE-low cells were expanded with IL-2 for nine to eleven days, then relabeled and restimulated with spike proteins from other coronaviruses. Naturally processed CD4+ T cell responses to SARS-CoV-2 spike and nucleoprotein were characterized in COVID-19-recovered individuals, and clonal composition was assessed by TCR Vbeta sequencing. Subset-level TCR Vbeta repertoire analysis of SARS-CoV-2-reactive T cells was performed in three recovered individuals.

The library was built by means of the immunoSEQ multiplex PCR assay. The authors' analysis ran thus. The Chao-Jaccard similarity index and the number of shared clonotypes were used to measure repertoire overlap between subsets. TCRdb obtained this table from immuneACCESS and retained in-frame rearrangements with V and J assigned. These tables miss some clones; where compared with another copy, unresolved V genes account for less than half of the shortfall, and the remainder is unexplained. V, J and clone size reflect that table, while D and trimming were determined from the DNA. The sample table holds 65,000 to 95,000 clones, of which roughly 85% were seen once. The ten biggest clones cover over 0.45% of the sample. The CDR3 has 15 amino acids, counting the end cysteine and phenylalanine. Only CDR3 DNA remains: 45 bases, in frame from the first base. V sheds 7 bases and J sheds 4 bases, leaving 16 bases between their ends. The germline V gene sets CDR1 to WSHSY and CDR2 to SAAADI.

The label giving this sample's time point can be read as: sample from a COVID-19-recovered individual after infection. The donors were patients who had recovered from mild-to-severe COVID-19. Memory T cell samples that were not cultured went straight to sequencing right after ex vivo isolation. CD4+ total memory, central memory, effector memory and circulating T follicular helper cells were isolated from peripheral blood mononuclear cells. As to this clone: Its antigen is unknown. The input lacks base qualities; no much larger clone sits a single base away.

Paper-wide results and their limitations: Consistent with cross-reactivity, between about 7 and 27% of SARS-CoV-2 clonotypes also showed up in secondary cultures stimulated with SARS-CoV and/or HKU1 spike. Two or all three memory subsets shared several of the most expanded SARS-CoV-2-reactive clonotypes, which suggests intraclonal diversification.

The V and J genes are TRBV10-2 and TRBJ2-2; confidence is insufficient to name the D gene. The TCR was taken from a human donor who had COVID-19. The sample here was CD4+ T cells from peripheral blood, taken after recovery from COVID-19. This receptor carries the CDR3 CASNLRSGGTGELFF. In nucleotide form, the sequence is TGCGCCAGCAATTTGCGTTCTGGCGGCACCGGGGAGCTGTTTTTT.